This TCR beta chain was sequenced during a study of blood T cells in healthy people across ages (dated by TCRdb to the mid-2010s). For the wider study: Template switching captured roughly one uniquely barcoded TCR beta cDNA molecule per two T cells in model experiments. Donors were grouped into four age groups: young (average approximately 15 years), middle-aged (around 39), aged (approximately 58) and long-lived (just over 80). For two donors (one aged 18 to 30 and one aged 80 or older), the study analyzed two additional independent replicas of 1 million unique cDNA reads from the same blood draw. To avoid experimental bias, donors of different ages were randomly spread across the sequencing lanes. Using deep sequencing normalized with unique cDNA molecular identifiers, the study measured how TCR beta repertoire diversity changes with age.

The donors were roughly 39 Caucasian individuals from Russia, aged 6 to 90 years, who were systemically healthy. Each donor gave around 9.8 milliliters of peripheral blood, collected into EDTA-treated Vacutainer tubes. PBMCs were isolated by Ficoll-Paque density-gradient centrifugation, with at least 7 million obtained per sample. Total RNA, at least 6 micrograms per sample, was extracted from PBMCs with Trizol reagent. For every donor, an aliquot of PBMCs went through flow cytometry to measure the percentages of naive CD45RAhigh/CD27high T cells. What the study reported, not specific to this receptor: Observed TCR beta diversity per million T cells fell roughly linearly with age, and a significant reduction was already apparent by age roughly 40. There was a strong correlation between observed TCR beta diversity and the percentage of naive T cells measured by flow cytometry. Total diversity estimates from one million sequenced T cells were considered lower bounds and underestimates. Compared with the aged group, the long-lived group had more naive CD4+ T cells, fewer expanded clones and increased TCR diversity, suggesting age selection. Conclusive comparison of naive and antigen-experienced compartments was prevented by the profiling of bulk unsorted PBMCs. Donor CMV infection status was unknown, potentially confounding age-related changes in expanded clonotypes.

Receptor amplification or capture employed 5' RACE. This sample was sequenced with an Illumina HiSeq 2500. A second PCR of roughly 6 to 11 cycles was run with a J-beta primer mix and a sample-barcoded 5' primer. A template-switch 5' adaptor carrying 12 random nucleotides introduced a unique molecular identifier onto each TCR beta cDNA molecule. At least 3 million CDR3-containing paired-end reads were obtained from each sample. First-strand cDNA was synthesized from all RNA with the Mint cDNA synthesis kit, primed by a TRBC-specific oligonucleotide. All cDNA was treated with uracil-DNA glycosylase and then went through a first 18-cycle PCR with the universal primers M1SS and BC2_uni_R. In the source study's methods: Each sample was normalized by randomly selecting 1 million high-quality reads, each carrying a distinct molecular identifier. Instead of being binned into consensus sequences, reads with shared molecular identifiers were discarded. MiTCR, run with a Q25 quality threshold and the strictest error-elimination algorithm, handled CDR3 identification, clonotype clustering and error correction. A nonparametric unseen species model with Euler transformation was used to estimate a lower bound on total TCR beta diversity. The public sequencing data were trimmed at Q25 with fastp and processed into clonotypes with MiXCR by TCRdb, which kept only in-frame beta chains. Rows with a matching CDR3 protein are joined into one entry that keeps the most common DNA and genes. The authors' filters were not applied to this entry. In all, the sample holds some 710,000 distinct CDR3 sequences, and about 42% of those were seen once. Of the sample, 15% to 20% falls within the top ten clones.

The CDR3 runs 16 residues from the cysteine to the phenylalanine. The entry retains the CDR3 DNA only, 48 bases that are in frame from base 1. Looking up the germline V gene yields CDR1 ENHRY and CDR2 SYGVKD. The trim is 3 bases for V and 7 bases for J, with a gap of 22 bases between the germline ends. To note about this clonotype: What this receptor recognizes is not known. Per-base qualities were not stored, and no clone one base away is much larger.

The material sequenced was blood. The rearrangement combines TRBV10-3 with TRBJ2-7; tentative D gene TRBD2, with 5 bases matching. The clonotype comes from a man aged 80 or over in good health. CDR3 sequence: CAISDHLEDGYNEQYF. The nucleotide sequence reads as follows: TGTGCCATCAGTGACCATCTGGAGGACGGGTACAATGAGCAGTACTTC.